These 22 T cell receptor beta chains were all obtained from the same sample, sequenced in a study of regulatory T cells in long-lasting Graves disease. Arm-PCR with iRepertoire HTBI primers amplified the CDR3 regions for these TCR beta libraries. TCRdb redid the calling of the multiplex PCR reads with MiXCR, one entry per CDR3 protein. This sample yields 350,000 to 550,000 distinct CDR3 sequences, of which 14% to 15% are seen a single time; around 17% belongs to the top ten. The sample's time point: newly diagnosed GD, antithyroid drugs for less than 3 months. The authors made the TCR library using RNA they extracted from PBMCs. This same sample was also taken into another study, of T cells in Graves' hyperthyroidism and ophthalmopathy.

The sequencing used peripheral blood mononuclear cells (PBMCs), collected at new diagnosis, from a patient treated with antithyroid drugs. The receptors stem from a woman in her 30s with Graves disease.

The CDR3 region has the DNA TGTGCCAGCAGTCCTAGCGGGGGGGGGGGCAATGAGCAGTTCTTC. Protein: CASSPSGGGGNEQFF. The J gene is TRBJ2-1, the V gene TRBV25-1, with TRBD2 matching over 12 bases. The CDR3 runs 15 residues. V shed 5 bases, J shed 6 bases, and the junction held 5 bases outside the gene matches. Germline V gene sequence: CDR1 MGHDK, CDR2 SYGVNS.

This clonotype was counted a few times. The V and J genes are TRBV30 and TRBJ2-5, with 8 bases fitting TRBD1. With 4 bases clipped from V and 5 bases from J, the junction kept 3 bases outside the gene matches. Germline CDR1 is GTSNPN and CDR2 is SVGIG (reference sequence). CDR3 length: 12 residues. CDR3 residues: CAWTTGEETQYF. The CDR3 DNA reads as TGTGCCTGGACGACAGGGGAGGAGACCCAGTACTTC.

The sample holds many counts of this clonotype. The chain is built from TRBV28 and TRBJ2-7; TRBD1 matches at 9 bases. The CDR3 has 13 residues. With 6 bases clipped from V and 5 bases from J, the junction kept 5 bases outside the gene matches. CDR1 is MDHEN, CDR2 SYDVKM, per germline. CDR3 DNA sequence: TGTGCCAGCAGCGGGACAGGGCTTGACGAGCAGTACTTC. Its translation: CASSGTGLDEQYF.

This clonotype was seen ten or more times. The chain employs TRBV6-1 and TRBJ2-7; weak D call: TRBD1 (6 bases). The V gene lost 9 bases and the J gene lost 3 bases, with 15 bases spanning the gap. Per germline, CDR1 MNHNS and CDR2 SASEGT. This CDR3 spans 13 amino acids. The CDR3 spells CASTPGHLYEQYF. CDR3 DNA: TGTGCCAGTACCCCGGGACACCTCTACGAGCAGTACTTC.

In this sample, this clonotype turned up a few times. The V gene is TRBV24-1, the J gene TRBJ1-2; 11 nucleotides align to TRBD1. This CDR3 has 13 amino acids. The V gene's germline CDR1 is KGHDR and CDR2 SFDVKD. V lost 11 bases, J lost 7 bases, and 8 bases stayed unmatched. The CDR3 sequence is CAISRTGGLGYTF. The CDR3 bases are TGTGCCATCAGCAGGACAGGGGGCCTTGGCTACACCTTC.

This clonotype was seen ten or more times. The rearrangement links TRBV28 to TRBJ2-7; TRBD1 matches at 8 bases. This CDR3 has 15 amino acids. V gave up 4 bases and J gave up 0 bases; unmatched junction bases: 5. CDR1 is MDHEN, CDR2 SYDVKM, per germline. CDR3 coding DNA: TGTGCCAGCAGTTCACAGGGGGTGCCCTCCTACGAGCAGTACTTC. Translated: CASSSQGVPSYEQYF.

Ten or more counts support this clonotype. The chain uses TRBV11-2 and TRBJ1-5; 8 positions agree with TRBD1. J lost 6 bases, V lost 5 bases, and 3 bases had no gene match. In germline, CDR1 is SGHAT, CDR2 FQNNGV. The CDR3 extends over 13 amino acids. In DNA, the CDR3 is TGTGCCAGCAGCCGTGACAGGGGTCAGCCCCAGCATTTT. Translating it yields CASSRDRGQPQHF.

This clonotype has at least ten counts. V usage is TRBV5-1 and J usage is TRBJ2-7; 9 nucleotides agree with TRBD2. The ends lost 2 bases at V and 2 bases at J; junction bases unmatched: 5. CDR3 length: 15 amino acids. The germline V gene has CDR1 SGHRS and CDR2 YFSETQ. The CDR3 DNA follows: TGCGCCAGCAGCTTTAGCGGGAGCATTGCCTACGAGCAGTACTTC. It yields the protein CASSFSGSIAYEQYF.

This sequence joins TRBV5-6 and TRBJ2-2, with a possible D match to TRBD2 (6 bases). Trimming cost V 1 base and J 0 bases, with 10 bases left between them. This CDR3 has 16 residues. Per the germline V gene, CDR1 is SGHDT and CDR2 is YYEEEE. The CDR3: CASSLPSGANTGELFF. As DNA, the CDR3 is TGTGCCAGCAGCTTGCCGTCGGGAGCGAACACCGGGGAGCTGTTTTTT.

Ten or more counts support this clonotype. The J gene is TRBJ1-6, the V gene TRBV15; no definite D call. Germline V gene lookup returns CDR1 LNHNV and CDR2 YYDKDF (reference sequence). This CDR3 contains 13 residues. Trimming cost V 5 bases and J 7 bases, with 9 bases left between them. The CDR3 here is CATSDLENSPLHF. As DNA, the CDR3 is TGTGCCACCAGCGACCTGGAGAATTCACCCCTCCACTTT.

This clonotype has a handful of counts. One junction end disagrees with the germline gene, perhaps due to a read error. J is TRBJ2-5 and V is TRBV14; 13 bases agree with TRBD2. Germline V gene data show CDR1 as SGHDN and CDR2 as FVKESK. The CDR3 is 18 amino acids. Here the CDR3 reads CASSPRLGTSGNQETQCF. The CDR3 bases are TGTGCCAGCAGCCCCCGCCTCGGGACTAGCGGGAACCAAGAGACCCAGTGCTTC.

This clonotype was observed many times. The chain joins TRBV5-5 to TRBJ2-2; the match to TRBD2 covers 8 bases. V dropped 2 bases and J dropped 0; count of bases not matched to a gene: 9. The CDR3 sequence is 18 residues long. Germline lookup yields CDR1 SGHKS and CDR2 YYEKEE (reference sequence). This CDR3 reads CASSFYALGLANTGELFF. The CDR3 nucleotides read TGTGCCAGCAGCTTTTACGCGTTGGGACTAGCGAACACCGGGGAGCTGTTTTTT.

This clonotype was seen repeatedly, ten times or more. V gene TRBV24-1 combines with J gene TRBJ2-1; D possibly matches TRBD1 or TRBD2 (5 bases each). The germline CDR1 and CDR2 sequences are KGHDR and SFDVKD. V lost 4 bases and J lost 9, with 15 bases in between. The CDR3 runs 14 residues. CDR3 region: CATSDLLGGIEQFF. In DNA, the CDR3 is TGTGCCACCAGTGACCTACTTGGGGGTATTGAGCAGTTCTTC.

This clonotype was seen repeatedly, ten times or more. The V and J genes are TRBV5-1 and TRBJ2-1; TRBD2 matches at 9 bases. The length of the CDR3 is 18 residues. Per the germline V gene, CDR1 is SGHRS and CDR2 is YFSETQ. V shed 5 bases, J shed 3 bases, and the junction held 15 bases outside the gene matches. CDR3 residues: CASRGNSAGGIGYNEQFF. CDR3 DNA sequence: TGCGCCAGCAGGGGAAACTCGGCGGGAGGGATAGGCTACAATGAGCAGTTCTTC.

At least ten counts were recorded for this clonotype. The CDR3 DNA follows: TGCGCCAGCAGCTTTACAGGGGGTAGTGAGCAGTTCTTC. Translating gives CASSFTGGSEQFF. The rearrangement uses TRBV5-1 and TRBJ2-1; 8 bases fit TRBD1. The CDR3 extends over 13 amino acids. CDR1 is SGHRS and CDR2 is YFSETQ in the germline V gene. V lost 2 bases, J lost 9 bases, and 4 bases stayed unmatched.

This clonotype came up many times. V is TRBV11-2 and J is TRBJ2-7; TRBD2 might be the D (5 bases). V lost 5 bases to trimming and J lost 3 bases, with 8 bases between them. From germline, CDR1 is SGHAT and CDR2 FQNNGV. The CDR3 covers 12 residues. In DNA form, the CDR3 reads TGTGCCAGCAGCATCACTAGCTACGAGCAGTACTTC. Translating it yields CASSITSYEQYF.

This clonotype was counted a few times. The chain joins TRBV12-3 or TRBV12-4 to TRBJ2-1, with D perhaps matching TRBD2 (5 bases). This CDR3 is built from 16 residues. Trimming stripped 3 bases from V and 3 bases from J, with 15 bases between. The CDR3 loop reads CASSFYRLRDYNEQFF. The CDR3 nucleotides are TGTGCCAGCAGTTTCTACCGACTCCGGGACTACAATGAGCAGTTCTTC.

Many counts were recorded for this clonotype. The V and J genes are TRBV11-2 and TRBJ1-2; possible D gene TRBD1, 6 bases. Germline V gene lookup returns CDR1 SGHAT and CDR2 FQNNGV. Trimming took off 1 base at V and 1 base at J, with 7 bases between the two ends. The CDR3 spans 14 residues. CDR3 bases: TGTGCCAGCAGCTTAGCAGGGGTTAACTATGGCTACACCTTC. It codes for CASSLAGVNYGYTF.

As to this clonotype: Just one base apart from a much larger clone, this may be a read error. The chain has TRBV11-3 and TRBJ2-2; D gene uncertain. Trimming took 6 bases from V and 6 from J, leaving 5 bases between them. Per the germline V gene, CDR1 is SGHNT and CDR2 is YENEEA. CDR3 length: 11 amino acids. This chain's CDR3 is CASSSSGELFF. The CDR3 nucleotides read TGTGCCAGCAGTTCTTCCGGGGAGCTGTTTTTT. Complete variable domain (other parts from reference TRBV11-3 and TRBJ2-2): EAGVVQSPRYKIIEKKQPVAFWCNPISGHNTLYWYLQNLGQGPELLIRYENEEAVDDSQLPKDRFSAERLKGVDSTLKIQPAELGDSAVYLCASSSSGELFFGEGSRLTVL.

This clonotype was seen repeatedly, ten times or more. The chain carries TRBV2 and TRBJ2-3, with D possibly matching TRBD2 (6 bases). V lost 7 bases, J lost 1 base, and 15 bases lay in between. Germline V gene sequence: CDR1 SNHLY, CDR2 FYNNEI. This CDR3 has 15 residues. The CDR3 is CASTQGRDRTDTQYF. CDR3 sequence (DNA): TGTGCCAGCACTCAAGGGCGGGACCGCACAGATACGCAGTATTTT.

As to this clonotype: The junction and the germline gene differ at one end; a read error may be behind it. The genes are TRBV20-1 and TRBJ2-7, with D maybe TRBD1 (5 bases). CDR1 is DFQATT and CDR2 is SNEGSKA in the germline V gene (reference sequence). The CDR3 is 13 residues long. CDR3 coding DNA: TGCAGTGCTCAGCGAGGACAAGCCTACGAGCGGTACTTC. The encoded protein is CSAQRGQAYERYF.

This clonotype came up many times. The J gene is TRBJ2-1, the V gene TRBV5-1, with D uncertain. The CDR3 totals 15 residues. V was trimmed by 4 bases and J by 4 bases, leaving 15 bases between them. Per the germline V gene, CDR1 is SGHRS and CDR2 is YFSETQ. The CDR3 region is CASSPVGQTYNEQFF. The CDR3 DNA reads TGCGCCAGCAGCCCGGTTGGCCAAACATACAATGAGCAGTTCTTC.